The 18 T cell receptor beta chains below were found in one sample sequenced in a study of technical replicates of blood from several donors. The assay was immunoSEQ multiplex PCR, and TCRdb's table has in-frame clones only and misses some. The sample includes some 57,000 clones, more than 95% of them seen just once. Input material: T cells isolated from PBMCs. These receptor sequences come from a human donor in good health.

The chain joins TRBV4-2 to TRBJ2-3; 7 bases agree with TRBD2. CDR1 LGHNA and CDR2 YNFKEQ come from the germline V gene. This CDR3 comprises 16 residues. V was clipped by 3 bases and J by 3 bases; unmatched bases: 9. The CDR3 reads CASSHPVGAGTDTQYF. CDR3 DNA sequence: TGTGCCAGCAGCCACCCCGTGGGAGCGGGGACAGATACGCAGTATTTT.

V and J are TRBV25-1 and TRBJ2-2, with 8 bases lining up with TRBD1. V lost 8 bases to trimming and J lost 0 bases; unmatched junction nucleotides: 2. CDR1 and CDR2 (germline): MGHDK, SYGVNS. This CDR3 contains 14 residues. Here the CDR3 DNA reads TGTGCCAGCTCGGGACAGGCGAACACCGGGGAGCTGTTTTTT. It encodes CASSGQANTGELFF.

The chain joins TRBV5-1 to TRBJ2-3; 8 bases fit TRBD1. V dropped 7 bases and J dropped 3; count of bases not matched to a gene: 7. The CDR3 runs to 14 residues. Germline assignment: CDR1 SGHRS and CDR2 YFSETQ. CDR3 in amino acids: CASSMTGATDTQYF. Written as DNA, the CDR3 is TGCGCCAGCTCCATGACAGGGGCTACAGATACGCAGTATTTT.

Written as DNA, the CDR3 is TGCGCCAGCAGCTTGGGGGTCCGGCTAGCGGGAGGAGATACGCAGTATTTT. This codes for CASSLGVRLAGGDTQYF. The rearrangement links TRBV5-1 to TRBJ2-3; 11 nucleotides line up with TRBD2. Germline CDR1 SGHRS, CDR2 YFSETQ. V was pared by 0 bases and J by 5 bases, with 8 bases of the junction left unmatched. This CDR3 region has 17 residues.

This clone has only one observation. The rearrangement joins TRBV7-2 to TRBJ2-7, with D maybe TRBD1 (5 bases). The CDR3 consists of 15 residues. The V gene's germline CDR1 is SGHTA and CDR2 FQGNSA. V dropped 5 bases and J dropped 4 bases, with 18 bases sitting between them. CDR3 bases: TGTGCCAGCAGCGAATCCCTGGAGCAGGGATACGAGCAGTACTTC. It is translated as CASSESLEQGYEQYF.

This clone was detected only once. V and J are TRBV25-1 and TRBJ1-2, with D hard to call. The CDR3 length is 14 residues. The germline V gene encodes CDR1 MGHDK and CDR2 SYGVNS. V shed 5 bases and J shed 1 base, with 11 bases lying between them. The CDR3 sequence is CASSQSPINYGYTF. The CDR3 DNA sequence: TGTGCCAGCAGTCAAAGCCCGATTAACTATGGCTACACCTTC.

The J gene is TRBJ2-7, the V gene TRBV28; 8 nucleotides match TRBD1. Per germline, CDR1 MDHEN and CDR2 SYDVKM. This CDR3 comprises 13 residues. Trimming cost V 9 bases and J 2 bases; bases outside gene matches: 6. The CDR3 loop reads CASIKQGAYEQYF. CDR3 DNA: TGTGCCAGTATCAAACAGGGGGCCTACGAGCAGTACTTC. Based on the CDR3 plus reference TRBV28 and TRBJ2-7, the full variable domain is DVKVTQSSRYLVKRTGEKVFLECVQDMDHENMFWYRQDPGLGLRLIYFSYDVKMKEKGDIPEGYSVSREKKERFSLILESASTNQTSMYLCASIKQGAYEQYFGPGTRLTVT.

In DNA, the CDR3 is TGTGCCAGCAGCTTTGTAGGGAGTTACAATGAGCAGTTCTTC. This encodes CASSFVGSYNEQFF. The V call is TRBV11-2, the J call TRBJ2-1, with D perhaps TRBD2 (5 bases). CDR1 and CDR2 (germline): SGHAT, FQNNGV. The length of the CDR3 is 14 residues. Trimming removed 3 bases at V and 4 bases at J, with 10 bases between.

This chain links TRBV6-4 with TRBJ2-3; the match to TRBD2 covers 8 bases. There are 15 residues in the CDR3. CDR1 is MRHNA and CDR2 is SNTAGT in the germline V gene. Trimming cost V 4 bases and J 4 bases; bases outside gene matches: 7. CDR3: CASSVERGPSDTQYF. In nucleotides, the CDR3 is TGTGCCAGCAGTGTTGAGCGGGGGCCCTCAGATACGCAGTATTTT.

The CDR3 sequence: CASRSGSHPDTQYF. For the CDR3, the DNA is TGCGCCAGCAGAAGCGGGAGTCACCCAGATACGCAGTATTTT. The chain is built from TRBV5-1 and TRBJ2-3; TRBD2 aligns across 8 bases. The V and J ends lost 5 bases and 4 bases, in that order; junction bases with no gene match: 6. This CDR3 is built from 14 residues. Germline values: CDR1 SGHRS, CDR2 YFSETQ.

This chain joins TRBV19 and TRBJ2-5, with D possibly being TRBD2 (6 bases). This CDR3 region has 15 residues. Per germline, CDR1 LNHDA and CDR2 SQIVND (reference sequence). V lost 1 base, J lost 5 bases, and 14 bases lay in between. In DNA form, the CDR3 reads TGTGCCAGTAGTATAGCGGGCGGGATTGACGAGACCCAGTACTTC. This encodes CASSIAGGIDETQYF. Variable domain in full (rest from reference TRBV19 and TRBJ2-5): DGGITQSPKYLFRKEGQNVTLSCEQNLNHDAMYWYRQDPGQGLRLIYYSQIVNDFQKGDIAEGYSVSREKKESFPLTVTSAQKNPTAFYLCASSIAGGIDETQYFGPGTRLLVL.

DNA of the CDR3: TGTGCCAGCAGCTTACAGGGTGGCTACACCTTC. Encoded protein: CASSLQGGYTF. The chain couples TRBV7-9 to TRBJ1-2; D is possibly TRBD1 (5 bases). Germline CDR1 and CDR2: SEHNR and FQNEAQ (reference sequence). V lost 2 bases to trimming and J lost 7 bases, with 5 bases between them. The length of the CDR3 is 11 residues.

The CDR3 region has the DNA TGTGCCAGCAGCCCTAATGGTTTGTCCGGAAACACCATATATTTT. As protein: CASSPNGLSGNTIYF. This chain links TRBV7-2 with TRBJ1-3; no clear D. The V end was cut by 5 bases, the J end by 4 bases, with 15 bases between. Germline-derived CDR1 and CDR2 are SGHTA and FQGNSA. This CDR3 spans 15 amino acids.

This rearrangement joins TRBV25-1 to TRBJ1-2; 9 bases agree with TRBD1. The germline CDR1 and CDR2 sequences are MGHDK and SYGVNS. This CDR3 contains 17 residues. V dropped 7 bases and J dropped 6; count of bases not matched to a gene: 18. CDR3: CASKNRDREVMLDGYTF. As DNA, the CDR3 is TGTGCCAGCAAAAACCGGGACAGGGAGGTAATGTTAGATGGCTACACCTTC.

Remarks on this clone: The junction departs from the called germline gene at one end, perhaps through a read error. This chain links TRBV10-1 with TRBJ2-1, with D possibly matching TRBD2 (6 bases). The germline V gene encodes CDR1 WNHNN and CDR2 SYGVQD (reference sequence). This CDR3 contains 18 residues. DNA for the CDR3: TGCGCCAGCAGTGAGCTACGTGCGGGAACACCCTCCAACAATGAGCAGTTCTTC. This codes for CASSELRAGTPSNNEQFF.

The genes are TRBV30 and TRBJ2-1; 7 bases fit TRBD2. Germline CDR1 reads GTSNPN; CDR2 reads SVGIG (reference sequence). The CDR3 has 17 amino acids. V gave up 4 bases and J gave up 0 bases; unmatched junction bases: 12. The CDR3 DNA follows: TGTGCCTGGAAGGGAGCGGCGGGGGTCCGCTCCTACAATGAGCAGTTCTTC. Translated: CAWKGAAGVRSYNEQFF.

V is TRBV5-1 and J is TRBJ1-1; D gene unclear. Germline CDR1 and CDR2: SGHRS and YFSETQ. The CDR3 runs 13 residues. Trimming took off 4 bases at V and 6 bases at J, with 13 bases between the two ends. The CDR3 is CASSAGGSSEAFF. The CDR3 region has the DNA TGCGCCAGCAGCGCCGGAGGAAGCTCTGAAGCTTTCTTT.

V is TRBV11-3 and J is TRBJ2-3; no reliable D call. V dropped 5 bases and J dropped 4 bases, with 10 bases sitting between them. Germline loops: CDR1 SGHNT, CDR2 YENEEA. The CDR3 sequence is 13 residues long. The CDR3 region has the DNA TGTGCCAGCAGCCCCCCCCAGTCAGATACGCAGTATTTT. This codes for CASSPPQSDTQYF.